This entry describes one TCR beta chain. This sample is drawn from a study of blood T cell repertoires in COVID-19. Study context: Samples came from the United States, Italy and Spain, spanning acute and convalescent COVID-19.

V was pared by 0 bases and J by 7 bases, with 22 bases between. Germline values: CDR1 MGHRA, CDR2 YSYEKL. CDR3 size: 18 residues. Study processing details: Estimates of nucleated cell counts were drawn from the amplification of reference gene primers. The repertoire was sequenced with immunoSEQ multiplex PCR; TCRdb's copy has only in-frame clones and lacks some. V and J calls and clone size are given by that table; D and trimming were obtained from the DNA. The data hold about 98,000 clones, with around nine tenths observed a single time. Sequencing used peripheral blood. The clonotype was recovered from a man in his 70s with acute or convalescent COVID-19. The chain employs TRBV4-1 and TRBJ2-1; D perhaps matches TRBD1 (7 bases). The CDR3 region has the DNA TGCGCCAGCAGCCAAGAGCCTTTGGGGGGCCTCAGGGGGAATGAGCAGTTCTTC. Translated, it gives CASSQEPLGGLRGNEQFF.